This passage covers 21 T cell receptor beta chains from one sample sequenced in a study of human T cells and chemical hapten exposure. Time point in this sample: patch test 2, 6 weeks after DPC sensitization. Treatment meaning: therapeutic diphenylcyclopropenone sensitization with weekly scalp DPC. One entry per CDR3 protein results from TCRdb running MiXCR on the RACE reads. The table records under 100,000 distinct CDR3 sequences, approximately 10% of them present only once. Material: whole blood, obtained in connection with sensitization to the hapten diphenylcyclopropenone (DPC). The receptors shown here come from a woman aged 40 to 49 with alopecia areata. Some clones in this sample may be carry-over from other donors' samples.

The chain recombines TRBV28 with TRBJ2-7; D tentatively reads TRBD1 or TRBD2 (6 bases each). The V gene lost 2 bases and the J gene lost 2 bases, with 13 bases spanning the gap. This CDR3 is 15 amino acids long. CDR1 MDHEN and CDR2 SYDVKM come from the germline V gene. The DNA for the CDR3 is TGTGCCAGCAGTTTAACGGGGGCTCTGACCTACGAGCAGTACTTC. Residues: CASSLTGALTYEQYF.

Only a few counts were recorded for this clonotype. The rearrangement joins TRBV18 to TRBJ2-2; 13 nucleotides agree with TRBD2. V lost 5 bases, J lost 2 bases, and 5 bases stayed unmatched. This CDR3 spans 17 amino acids. Germline loops: CDR1 KGHSH, CDR2 LQKENI. The CDR3 DNA reads TGTGCCAGCTCAACGAGGACTAGCGGGAGAAACACCGGGGAGCTGTTTTTT. It translates to CASSTRTSGRNTGELFF.

There are a few counts of this clonotype. The rearrangement links TRBV2 to TRBJ2-7; 9 positions agree with TRBD1. Germline values: CDR1 SNHLY, CDR2 FYNNEI. CDR3 size: 16 residues. V lost 8 bases and J lost 1; bases outside the gene matches: 12. The CDR3 sequence is CASGAPGQGRSYEQYF. In nucleotides, the CDR3 is TGTGCCAGCGGCGCCCCGGGACAGGGCAGGTCCTACGAGCAGTACTTC.

This clonotype was detected only a few times. This chain uses TRBV2 with TRBJ2-1; 8 nucleotides line up with TRBD2. The CDR3 runs 15 residues. With 3 bases clipped from V and 10 bases from J, the junction kept 11 bases outside the gene matches. Germline lookup yields CDR1 SNHLY and CDR2 FYNNEI. The CDR3 loop is CASSDWGSGAQEQFF. The CDR3 DNA is TGTGCCAGCAGTGACTGGGGTAGCGGGGCTCAGGAGCAGTTCTTC.

The chain links TRBV20-1 to TRBJ2-7, with 11 nucleotides matching TRBD2. Germline V CDR1 and CDR2: DFQATT, SNEGSKA (reference sequence). V was pared by 6 bases and J by 2 bases, with 9 bases of the junction left unmatched. This CDR3 is 15 amino acids long. Written as DNA, the CDR3 is TGCAGTGCGAGCCTGGCTAGCGGGGGGCCCTACGAGCAGTACTTC. It yields the protein CSASLASGGPYEQYF.

This sequence joins TRBV19 and TRBJ2-2; no firm D call. CDR1 and CDR2 from the germline V gene are LNHDA and SQIVND (reference sequence). V was clipped by 2 bases and J by 8 bases, with 3 bases between them. The CDR3 loop spans 11 amino acids. The CDR3 protein is CASSISGELFF. Here the CDR3 DNA reads TGTGCCAGTAGTATATCTGGGGAGCTGTTTTTT.

This clonotype occurred a few times. The chain couples TRBV20-1 to TRBJ2-5; no definite D call. The V and J ends lost 6 bases and 2 bases respectively, with 10 bases between them. This CDR3 is 12 amino acids long. The germline gives CDR1 DFQATT, CDR2 SNEGSKA (reference sequence). The CDR3 protein is CSAHRTQETQYF. CDR3 DNA sequence: TGCAGTGCCCACCGGACGCAAGAGACCCAGTACTTC.

Only a few counts were recorded for this clonotype. The gene calls are TRBV29-1 and TRBJ2-6; TRBD2 matches 8 bases. Germline V gives CDR1 SQVTM, CDR2 ANQGSEA. This CDR3 contains 15 residues. The trim removed 5 bases at V and 1 base at J, leaving 4 bases unmatched. In nucleotides, the CDR3 is TGCAGCGTTCGCGGGAGGACATCTGGGGCCAACGTCCTGACTTTC. Amino acids: CSVRGRTSGANVLTF.

This clonotype was seen at least ten times. This chain connects TRBV28 to TRBJ1-1; TRBD1 is a possible D gene (6 bases). Trimming pared 6 bases from V and 11 bases from J, leaving 22 bases between. Germline V lookup: CDR1 MDHEN, CDR2 SYDVKM. This CDR3 region has 14 residues. In DNA, the CDR3 is TGTGCCAGCAGCCGGGCGGCGGGGGCCTTGCGCGCTTTCTTT. It codes for CASSRAAGALRAFF. The full variable domain, its missing parts supplied by reference TRBV28 and TRBJ1-1, is DVKVTQSSRYLVKRTGEKVFLECVQDMDHENMFWYRQDPGLGLRLIYFSYDVKMKEKGDIPEGYSVSREKKERFSLILESASTNQTSMYLCASSRAAGALRAFFGQGTRLTVV.

This clonotype was seen more than once but under ten times. The gene calls are TRBV5-4 and TRBJ2-2; tentative D call: TRBD1 (5 bases). Trimming cost V 4 bases and J 0 bases, with 13 bases left between them. This CDR3 is 16 amino acids long. CDR1 and CDR2 (germline): SGHNT, YYREEE (reference sequence). CDR3 bases: TGTGCCAGCAGCGGAGCAGGGCCAACGAACACCGGGGAGCTGTTTTTT. Its protein is CASSGAGPTNTGELFF.

The sample holds many counts of this clonotype. V is TRBV11-3 and J is TRBJ2-1; 7 bases are a match to TRBD2. The germline V gene has CDR1 SGHNT and CDR2 YENEEA. The CDR3 spans 17 residues. With V trimmed by 0 bases and J by 4 bases, 9 bases remained unmatched. The CDR3 region has the DNA TGTGCCAGCAGCTTAGACTCCTCCCGGGGGGAGTACAATGAGCAGTTCTTC. Protein: CASSLDSSRGEYNEQFF.

This clonotype was counted ten times or more. This chain links TRBV4-3 with TRBJ1-5; D is undetermined. The CDR3 contains 15 residues. V was cut by 0 bases and J by 7 bases, with 13 bases left in between. CDR1 is LGHNA and CDR2 is YSLEER in the germline V gene. This chain's CDR3 is CASSQDRSRGQPQHF. In DNA, the CDR3 is TGCGCCAGCAGCCAAGATCGGAGTAGAGGACAGCCCCAGCATTTT.

This clonotype was counted at least ten times. The chain links TRBV20-1 to TRBJ2-3; D is possibly TRBD1 (5 bases). The CDR3 is made up of 16 amino acids. V was shortened by 6 bases and J by 0 bases, with 19 bases between the two germline ends. Per the germline V gene, CDR1 is DFQATT and CDR2 is SNEGSKA (reference sequence). CDR3 in DNA: TGCAGTGCGTTCGATGACAGTACTGGGAGCACAGATACGCAGTATTTT. Its translation is CSAFDDSTGSTDTQYF.

V gene TRBV28 combines with J gene TRBJ2-4; 8 nucleotides agree with TRBD2. The CDR3 covers 14 residues. Germline V gene data show CDR1 as MDHEN and CDR2 as SYDVKM. Trimming at V came to 6 bases and at J to 3 bases, leaving 4 bases not matched to a gene. DNA for the CDR3: TGTGCCAGCAGCGGGAGGGCCGTCAAAAACATTCAGTACTTC. It encodes CASSGRAVKNIQYF. The whole variable domain, filled in from reference TRBV28 and TRBJ2-4, reads DVKVTQSSRYLVKRTGEKVFLECVQDMDHENMFWYRQDPGLGLRLIYFSYDVKMKEKGDIPEGYSVSREKKERFSLILESASTNQTSMYLCASSGRAVKNIQYFGAGTRLSVL.

This clonotype came up many times. CDR3 nucleotide sequence: TGTGCCAGCAGCTTTGACCGGGAGCAGTACTTC. Protein: CASSFDREQYF. This rearrangement joins TRBV5-4 to TRBJ2-7; D not certain. V lost 2 bases and J 7 bases, leaving 7 bases between the germline ends. The germline V gene has CDR1 SGHNT and CDR2 YYREEE (reference sequence). The CDR3 covers 11 residues.

This clonotype was recorded at least ten times. The chain couples TRBV6-5 to TRBJ1-6; 9 nucleotides agree with TRBD1. The V and J ends lost 2 bases and 7 bases, in that order; junction bases with no gene match: 6. The CDR3 extends over 16 amino acids. Germline V CDR1 and CDR2: MNHEY, SVGAGI. The CDR3 loop reads CASSYHRGQGNSPLHF. The CDR3 coding sequence is TGTGCCAGCAGTTACCACCGGGGACAGGGCAATTCACCCCTCCACTTT.

This clonotype was observed a handful of times. This chain joins TRBV3-1 and TRBJ2-5; 10 bases fit TRBD2. Germline assignment: CDR1 LGHDT and CDR2 YNNKEL (reference sequence). CDR3 size: 14 residues. V gave up 7 bases and J gave up 5 bases; unmatched junction bases: 7. The CDR3 DNA reads TGTGCCAGCACCTCTAGCGGGGGCGGCGAGACCCAGTACTTC. Its translation: CASTSSGGGETQYF.

Many counts were recorded for this clonotype. The rearrangement links TRBV15 to TRBJ2-1; D is undetermined. Trimming pared 0 bases from V and 9 bases from J, leaving 12 bases between. From germline, CDR1 is LNHNV and CDR2 YYDKDF (reference sequence). This CDR3 is built from 14 residues. CDR3 residues: CATSRDIDFSEQFF. Written as DNA, the CDR3 is TGTGCCACCAGCAGAGATATTGATTTTAGTGAGCAGTTCTTC. Full variable domain (outside the CDR3, taken from reference TRBV15 and TRBJ2-1): DAMVIQNPRYQVTQFGKPVTLSCSQTLNHNVMYWYQQKSSQAPKLLFHYYDKDFNNEADTPDNFQSRRPNTSFCFLDIRSPGLGDTAMYLCATSRDIDFSEQFFGPGTRLTVL.

A remark on this clonotype: A much larger clone is a single base away; this may be a read error. The rearrangement links TRBV6-2 or TRBV6-3 to TRBJ2-1; D not certain. Germline assignment: CDR1 MNHEY and CDR2 SVGEGT. CDR3 size: 11 residues. For the CDR3, the DNA is TGTGTCAGCGCAACAACCAATGAGCAGTTCTTC. It is translated as CVSATTNEQFF.

Only a few counts were recorded for this clonotype. The V and J genes are TRBV15 and TRBJ1-1; D remains unclear. CDR3 length equals 14 residues. The V and J ends lost 0 bases and 1 base respectively, with 6 bases between them. In germline, CDR1 is LNHNV, CDR2 YYDKDF (reference sequence). The CDR3 DNA sequence: TGTGCCACCAGCAGAGATCTAGGGAACACTGAAGCTTTCTTT. Translation: CATSRDLGNTEAFF.

As concerns this clonotype: One base away lies a much larger clone, so this may be a sequencing read error. The V and J genes are TRBV28 and TRBJ1-4; D remains ambiguous. This CDR3 has 13 amino acids. Germline V CDR1 and CDR2: MDHEN, SYDVKM. The CDR3 DNA follows: TGTGCCGGCAGTTTAGGATTCAACGAAAAACTGTTTTTT. This translates into CAGSLGFNEKLFF.